This record covers a single T cell receptor beta chain. This receptor's antigen is unknown. Base-call qualities are not available, and no considerably larger clone is one nucleotide away. These data are taken from a study of identifying expanded T cells in peripheral blood (dated by TCRdb to between 2018 and 2020). Background on the whole study: Four technical replicates, made by sequencing separate aliquots from the same pool of genomic DNA, were compared pairwise. Results and caveats for the whole study, not just this receptor: Across all healthy donors, variance in clone template counts between two-week samples was found to increase significantly with total template count. The binomial model flagged roughly 1.3 differentially abundant clones between technical replicates but about 16.4 over around two weeks and around 19 over around four weeks. Across all healthy-donor time intervals, the beta-binomial model significantly lowered both the number of clones called differentially abundant and the false-positive rate. It was expected by the authors that biological variance in healthy repertoires might increase further over much longer intervals, such as months to years.

V is shortened by 0 bases, J by 7 bases, and the region joining them spans 11 bases. From cysteine to phenylalanine, the CDR3 is 14 amino acids long. Only CDR3 DNA remains: 42 bases, in frame from the first base. Reading the germline V gene gives CDR1 LGHNA and CDR2 YSLEER. No immune events, such as infections, were documented for the healthy donors during the collection period. Time-dependent variance in a beta-binomial model of T-cell clone differential abundance was calibrated using healthy-donor blood repertoires as a training cohort. The training cohort comprised about ten healthy donors, 3 female and 7 male. Donor ages ranged from 29 to 64 years, with an average of around 45 years. Obtained from a commercial supplier, whole blood was collected from each healthy donor at three time points set two weeks apart. For immunosequencing, genomic DNA was extracted from whole blood that had not been sorted.

The immunoSEQ Assay, which relies on bias-controlled multiplex PCR amplification of genomic DNA, was used to profile TCRbeta CDR3 regions. The source study handled its data this way. To quantify the absolute abundance of each unique TCRbeta CDR3 region, the sequences were collapsed and filtered. Differential abundance was tested with two models: a binomial (Fisher-equivalent) model and a beta-binomial model that adds time-dependent variance fitted from healthy donors. Any clone with fewer than 5 combined templates was excluded, and a clone was called differentially abundant if its Benjamini-Hochberg FDR was below 0.01. In the beta-binomial model, variance was expressed as a function of the total template count across the two samples, in the form v = (b*log(k)+a)^2. Imported from immuneACCESS, the table was reduced by TCRdb to in-frame sequences with V and J called. These copies leave out some clones; in studies compared against another copy, an unresolved V gene accounts for under half, and the cause of the remainder is not known. V, J and clone size were drawn from that table, and D and trimming were deduced from the DNA. Within this sample are about 78,000 clones, with approximately 84% of them counted one time only. Of the sample, 15% to 20% falls within the top ten clones.

The origin of this receptor is a person aged 18-70 years in good health. The material sequenced was blood. This sequence uses TRBV4-3 and TRBJ2-3; no confident D gene assignment can be made. CDR3 region: CASSQEPLGNTQYF. The nucleotide sequence is given as TGCGCCAGCAGCCAAGAACCCCTGGGAAATACGCAGTATTTT.